These 30 T cell receptor beta chains share one sample of origin, sequenced in a study of cytomegalovirus exposure and HLA in healthy donors. Assay used: immunoSEQ multiplex PCR; TCRdb lists only in-frame clones, some missing. The data show hundreds of thousands of clones, roughly 89% seen once. Sequenced sample: PBMCs. The source is a woman in her late teens or twenties in good health and CMV-seronegative.

The CDR3 region has the DNA TGTGCCAGCAGCCAAGATCGGGCTAGCGGGAGGGATTATAGTACGCAGTATTTT. Residues: CASSQDRASGRDYSTQYF. The rearrangement uses TRBV4-2 and TRBJ2-3, with 12 bases aligning to TRBD2. J was trimmed by 8 bases and V by 0 bases; bases with no gene match: 12. There are 18 residues in the CDR3. Germline lookup yields CDR1 LGHNA and CDR2 YNFKEQ.

With regard to this clone: The sample holds other DNA sequences that translate to the same CDR3. The chain couples TRBV28 to TRBJ2-7, with D possibly being TRBD1 (5 bases). Per the germline V gene, CDR1 is MDHEN and CDR2 is SYDVKM. V shed 3 bases and J shed 2 bases, with 11 bases lying between them. The CDR3 contains 14 residues. CDR3 protein: CASSLKGITYEQYF. DNA for the CDR3: TGTGCCAGCAGTTTGAAGGGGATAACCTACGAGCAGTACTTC.

This clone was seen more than once but under ten times. The chain employs TRBV30 and TRBJ1-1; D gene ambiguous. V was pared by 5 bases and J by 4 bases, with 11 bases between. This CDR3 spans 12 amino acids. Germline CDR1 reads GTSNPN; CDR2 reads SVGIG (reference sequence). The CDR3 region is CAWVPWATEAFF. DNA of the CDR3: TGTGCCTGGGTTCCGTGGGCCACTGAAGCTTTCTTT.

This sequence joins TRBV18 and TRBJ2-7; D perhaps matches TRBD2 (7 bases). V was trimmed by 0 bases and J by 6 bases, leaving 9 bases between them. This CDR3 spans 13 amino acids. Germline CDR1 and CDR2: KGHSH and LQKENI. The CDR3 here is CASSPPGGGEQYF. CDR3 DNA: TGTGCCAGCTCACCACCAGGGGGGGGCGAGCAGTACTTC.

The chain recombines TRBV7-9 with TRBJ1-3; no firm D call. Germline loops: CDR1 SEHNR, CDR2 FQNEAQ (reference sequence). Trimming removed 1 base at V and 3 bases at J, with 13 bases between. The CDR3 extends over 16 amino acids. The CDR3, as DNA: TGTGCCAGCAGCTTAGTGGGTCTGGACTATGGAAACACCATATATTTT. Its protein product is CASSLVGLDYGNTIYF. Full variable domain (missing parts from reference TRBV7-9 and TRBJ1-3): DTGVSQNPRHKITKRGQNVTFRCDPISEHNRLYWYRQTLGQGPEFLTYFQNEAQLEKSRLLSDRFSAERPKGSFSTLEIQRTEQGDSAMYLCASSLVGLDYGNTIYFGEGSWLTVV.

The rearrangement uses TRBV27 and TRBJ1-4, with TRBD1 matching 8 bases. CDR3 length: 15 amino acids. V dropped 3 bases and J dropped 5; count of bases not matched to a gene: 5. Germline CDR1 is MNHEY and CDR2 is SMNVEV (reference sequence). CDR3 nucleotide sequence: TGTGCCAGCAGTTTCTTCAGGGGGCCGAATGAAAAACTGTTTTTT. Translated: CASSFFRGPNEKLFF. Looking up the rest from reference TRBV27 and TRBJ1-4 gives the full variable domain: EAQVTQNPRYLITVTGKKLTVTCSQNMNHEYMSWYRQDPGLGLRQIYYSMNVEVTDKGDVPEGYKVSRKEKRNFPLILESPSPNQTSLYFCASSFFRGPNEKLFFGSGTQLSVL.

This clone has just one count. This chain links TRBV18 with TRBJ1-3; tentative D call: TRBD1 (5 bases). The CDR3 has 18 amino acids. The ends were cut back, 3 bases at V and 0 bases at J, with 18 bases in the middle. Germline loops: CDR1 KGHSH, CDR2 LQKENI. The CDR3 nucleotides are TGTGCCAGCTCACCCTCGGTTCGGGGGTTTAACTCTGGAAACACCATATATTTT. This translates into CASSPSVRGFNSGNTIYF.

The count of this clone is one. The gene calls are TRBV15 and TRBJ2-3; 11 bases agree with TRBD2. The CDR3 contains 15 residues. Per germline, CDR1 LNHNV and CDR2 YYDKDF (reference sequence). The ends lost 3 bases at V and 2 bases at J; junction bases unmatched: 1. The chain's CDR3 is CATSSSGGATDTQYF. The DNA for the CDR3 is TGTGCCACCAGCAGTAGCGGGGGGGCCACAGATACGCAGTATTTT.

The chain couples TRBV2 to TRBJ2-7; 10 nucleotides align to TRBD2. CDR1 SNHLY and CDR2 FYNNEI come from the germline V gene. The CDR3 length is 14 residues. The J segment lost 3 bases and the V segment lost 5 bases, leaving 4 bases of the junction unmatched. The CDR3 sequence is CASSPSGRGYEQYF. CDR3 sequence (DNA): TGTGCCAGCAGTCCCAGCGGGAGGGGCTACGAGCAGTACTTC.

This rearrangement joins TRBV9 to TRBJ2-1; 7 nucleotides match TRBD2. The V segment lost 3 bases and the J segment 5 bases; nucleotides outside the gene matches: 8. This CDR3 has 15 amino acids. The germline V gene encodes CDR1 SGDLS and CDR2 YYNGEE. The CDR3 here is CASSGGGRQDNEQFF. CDR3 nucleotide sequence: TGTGCCAGCAGCGGCGGGGGACGGCAGGACAATGAGCAGTTCTTC. Together with reference TRBV9 and TRBJ2-1, the CDR3 gives the full variable domain: DSGVTQTPKHLITATGQRVTLRCSPRSGDLSVYWYQQSLDQGLQFLIQYYNGEERAKGNILERFSAQQFPDLHSELNLSSLELGDSALYFCASSGGGRQDNEQFFGPGTRLTVL.

V usage is TRBV4-1 and J usage is TRBJ1-4; D remains ambiguous. Trimming took 9 bases from V and 8 from J, leaving 16 bases between them. This CDR3 has 13 residues. Germline CDR1 is MGHRA and CDR2 is YSYEKL. In DNA, the CDR3 is TGCGCCAGTAGGAGGTCTATAGGAGAAAAACTGTTTTTT. It yields the protein CASRRSIGEKLFF.

V and J are TRBV27 and TRBJ2-2, with unresolved D. Germline values: CDR1 MNHEY, CDR2 SMNVEV (reference sequence). The CDR3 has 16 amino acids. V dropped 6 bases and J dropped 3 bases, with 17 bases sitting between them. The CDR3 loop reads CASSRGGPHYTGELFF. CDR3 nucleotides: TGTGCCAGCAGCCGTGGCGGCCCCCACTACACCGGGGAGCTGTTTTTT.

V gene TRBV10-2 combines with J gene TRBJ2-2; 7 bases line up with TRBD2. CDR3 length equals 16 residues. J lost 0 bases, V lost 3 bases, and 4 bases had no gene match. The germline V gene has CDR1 WSHSY and CDR2 SAAADI. The CDR3 nucleotides are TGCGCCAGCAGTGATCCTAGCGGTCCGAACACCGGGGAGCTGTTTTTT. Protein product: CASSDPSGPNTGELFF.

The chain recombines TRBV7-2 with TRBJ2-7, with TRBD1 matching 7 bases. CDR1 is SGHTA and CDR2 is FQGNSA in the germline V gene. V lost 6 bases, J lost 3 bases, and 8 bases stayed unmatched. This CDR3 region has 14 residues. This chain's CDR3 is CASSPRQGNYEQYF. The CDR3 DNA follows: TGTGCCAGCAGTCCCCGACAGGGCAACTACGAGCAGTACTTC.

This clone appeared a single time. This rearrangement joins TRBV30 to TRBJ1-1; tentatively, D is TRBD1 (5 bases). V was shortened by 3 bases and J by 8 bases, with 13 bases between the two germline ends. This CDR3 region has 12 residues. Germline CDR1 and CDR2: GTSNPN and SVGIG (reference sequence). CDR3 nucleotide sequence: TGTGCCTGGAGCATTGGCAGGGCCGAAGCTTTCTTT. This codes for CAWSIGRAEAFF.

The rearrangement links TRBV7-9 to TRBJ1-4, with D possibly being TRBD1 (6 bases). CDR1 and CDR2 from the germline V gene are SEHNR and FQNEAQ (reference sequence). The V gene lost 1 base and the J gene lost 5 bases, with 17 bases spanning the gap. The CDR3 extends over 17 amino acids. The CDR3 reads CASSLGSYREGNEKLFF. The CDR3 DNA is TGTGCCAGCAGCTTAGGGTCTTACAGGGAGGGGAATGAAAAACTGTTTTTT. Full variable domain (rest looked up from reference TRBV7-9 and TRBJ1-4): DTGVSQNPRHKITKRGQNVTFRCDPISEHNRLYWYRQTLGQGPEFLTYFQNEAQLEKSRLLSDRFSAERPKGSFSTLEIQRTEQGDSAMYLCASSLGSYREGNEKLFFGSGTQLSVL.

The gene calls are TRBV30 and TRBJ2-1, with D perhaps TRBD1 (7 bases). The CDR3 spans 16 residues. The ends were cut back, 0 bases at V and 6 bases at J, with 18 bases in the middle. From germline, CDR1 is GTSNPN and CDR2 SVGIG (reference sequence). CDR3 loop: CAWSVRRAGGINEQFF. CDR3 DNA sequence: TGTGCCTGGAGTGTACGGCGGGCAGGGGGGATCAATGAGCAGTTCTTC. Drawing the rest from reference TRBV30 and TRBJ2-1, the complete variable domain is SQTIHQWPATLVQPVGSPLSLECTVEGTSNPNLYWYRQAAGRGLQLLFYSVGIGQISSEVPQNLSASRPQDRQFILSSKKLLLSDSGFYLCAWSVRRAGGINEQFFGPGTRLTVL.

V is TRBV18 and J is TRBJ2-4; D gene ambiguous. The CDR3 loop spans 14 amino acids. Trimming took 4 bases from V and 7 from J, leaving 14 bases between them. Germline values: CDR1 KGHSH, CDR2 LQKENI. The DNA of the CDR3 is TGTGCCAGCTCACTTCCCATAGAGGCGAACATTCAGTACTTC. Its protein is CASSLPIEANIQYF.

This chain uses TRBV6-6 with TRBJ1-4, with 7 bases matching TRBD1. CDR1 is MNHNY and CDR2 is SVGAGI in the germline V gene (reference sequence). The V and J ends lost 7 bases and 3 bases, in that order; junction bases with no gene match: 5. The CDR3 is made up of 14 amino acids. CDR3 sequence (DNA): TGTGCCAGCACCGAGGGGGCGCCTAATGAAAAACTGTTTTTT. Translating it yields CASTEGAPNEKLFF.

This clone came up once. The chain combines TRBV27 with TRBJ2-2, with D unclear. The V end lost 4 bases, the J end lost 2 bases, and 5 bases lay between the germline ends. Germline CDR1 is MNHEY and CDR2 is SMNVEV (reference sequence). CDR3 size: 13 residues. The CDR3 protein is CASSSSNTGELFF. CDR3 bases: TGTGCCAGCAGTTCCTCCAACACCGGGGAGCTGTTTTTT.

The chain couples TRBV7-9 to TRBJ2-5, with 8 bases fitting TRBD1. V was clipped by 5 bases and J by 9 bases; unmatched bases: 5. This CDR3 region has 12 residues. CDR1 SEHNR and CDR2 FQNEAQ come from the germline V gene (reference sequence). CDR3 protein: CASSPGGMAQYF. In DNA form, the CDR3 reads TGTGCCAGCAGCCCAGGGGGCATGGCCCAGTACTTC. The full variable domain, with the rest looked up from reference TRBV7-9 and TRBJ2-5, is DTGVSQNPRHKITKRGQNVTFRCDPISEHNRLYWYRQTLGQGPEFLTYFQNEAQLEKSRLLSDRFSAERPKGSFSTLEIQRTEQGDSAMYLCASSPGGMAQYFGPGTRLLVL.

The count of this clone is one. The genes are TRBV27 and TRBJ2-1; 7 nucleotides align to TRBD1. With V trimmed by 6 bases and J by 1 base, 9 bases remained unmatched. This CDR3 region has 16 residues. Per germline, CDR1 MNHEY and CDR2 SMNVEV (reference sequence). The CDR3 loop is CASSPQGLGSYNEQFF. Here the CDR3 DNA reads TGTGCCAGCAGCCCACAGGGGTTGGGTTCCTACAATGAGCAGTTCTTC.

The chain joins TRBV27 to TRBJ1-5; D might be TRBD1 (5 bases). The germline V gene encodes CDR1 MNHEY and CDR2 SMNVEV (reference sequence). V dropped 0 bases and J dropped 7 bases, with 19 bases sitting between them. The CDR3 length is 17 residues. The CDR3 DNA sequence: TGTGCCAGCAGTTTATCGATAGGGACCCCCGGGAGCCAGCCCCAGCATTTT. It encodes CASSLSIGTPGSQPQHF.

The V gene is TRBV7-9, the J gene TRBJ1-1, with D possibly TRBD1 on 6 matching bases. V was cut by 4 bases and J by 1 base, with 16 bases left in between. CDR1 is SEHNR and CDR2 is FQNEAQ in the germline V gene (reference sequence). CDR3 length: 16 amino acids. The chain's CDR3 is CASSSLDGQKNTEAFF. As DNA, the CDR3 is TGTGCCAGCAGCTCCTTAGACGGACAGAAGAACACTGAAGCTTTCTTT. Full variable domain (outside the CDR3, taken from reference TRBV7-9 and TRBJ1-1): DTGVSQNPRHKITKRGQNVTFRCDPISEHNRLYWYRQTLGQGPEFLTYFQNEAQLEKSRLLSDRFSAERPKGSFSTLEIQRTEQGDSAMYLCASSSLDGQKNTEAFFGQGTRLTVV.

V is TRBV18 and J is TRBJ2-1; a possible D gene is TRBD1 (5 bases). This CDR3 is built from 15 residues. V lost 5 bases, J lost 3 bases, and 14 bases lay in between. Germline CDR1 reads KGHSH; CDR2 reads LQKENI. The CDR3 DNA is TGTGCCAGCTCATCAAAGGGGCTAGACTACAATGAGCAGTTCTTC. It translates to CASSSKGLDYNEQFF.

This sequence joins TRBV19 and TRBJ2-5, with a tentative D call TRBD2 (6 bases). Germline lookup yields CDR1 LNHDA and CDR2 SQIVND (reference sequence). Trimming removed 3 bases at V and 5 bases at J, with 13 bases between. The CDR3 totals 14 residues. CDR3 residues: CASSIGRGRETQYF. The CDR3 coding sequence is TGTGCCAGTAGTATCGGGCGGGGTCGGGAGACCCAGTACTTC.

The chain joins TRBV28 to TRBJ1-3; TRBD1 might be the D (5 bases). Per the germline V gene, CDR1 is MDHEN and CDR2 is SYDVKM. This CDR3 is built from 13 residues. Deletions cut 5 bases from V and 0 bases from J, with 5 bases between. The CDR3 nucleotides read TGTGCCAGCAGTCAGGGCTCTGGAAACACCATATATTTT. It specifies CASSQGSGNTIYF.

This sequence joins TRBV4-1 and TRBJ2-7, with D possibly matching TRBD2 (7 bases). The germline gives CDR1 MGHRA, CDR2 YSYEKL. The V gene lost 4 bases and the J gene lost 4 bases, with 20 bases spanning the gap. This CDR3 contains 16 residues. CDR3 bases: TGCGCCAGCAGCCGATTCTCCGGGGGGCGAGGGTACGAGCAGTACTTC. Amino acids: CASSRFSGGRGYEQYF.

This chain links TRBV19 with TRBJ1-5; 7 bases agree with TRBD1. The CDR3 runs to 17 residues. CDR1 LNHDA and CDR2 SQIVND come from the germline V gene (reference sequence). V shed 2 bases and J 0 bases; nucleotides not matched to a gene: 7. Here the CDR3 DNA reads TGTGCCAGTAGTATAACAGGGGTCGTCTATAGCAATCAGCCCCAGCATTTT. Translating it yields CASSITGVVYSNQPQHF.

This clone was detected once. The V gene is TRBV10-1, the J gene TRBJ2-1; TRBD2 matches at 10 bases. Germline values: CDR1 WNHNN, CDR2 SYGVQD (reference sequence). This CDR3 has 13 amino acids. The V and J ends lost 8 bases and 9 bases, in that order; junction bases with no gene match: 7. CDR3 residues: CASASGGAVEQFF. The CDR3 nucleotides read TGCGCCAGCGCCAGCGGGGGGGCCGTTGAGCAGTTCTTC.